Presented here are 15 T cell receptor beta chains from one specimen sequenced in a study of blood T cell repertoires in COVID-19. Libraries were prepared by immunoSEQ multiplex PCR; TCRdb keeps only in-frame clonotypes and omits some of them. The table includes 150,000 to 200,000 clones, approximately 80% detected once. The sequencing input was peripheral blood. All receptors come from a woman aged 60-70 years with acute or convalescent COVID-19.

This chain uses TRBV19 with TRBJ1-1; 7 positions match TRBD1. CDR1 is LNHDA and CDR2 is SQIVND in the germline V gene (reference sequence). V was clipped by 6 bases and J by 1 base; unmatched bases: 8. The CDR3 totals 15 residues. The CDR3 DNA reads as TGTGCCAGTAGCCAGGGGGGAAGGGCGAACACTGAAGCTTTCTTT. Translated, it gives CASSQGGRANTEAFF.

The chain recombines TRBV10-1 with TRBJ1-1, with D possibly matching TRBD1 (6 bases). The CDR3 covers 13 residues. Trimming pared 3 bases from V and 4 bases from J, leaving 9 bases between. Germline-derived CDR1 and CDR2 are WNHNN and SYGVQD (reference sequence). The CDR3 DNA is TGCGCCAGCAGTGAATCAGGGGCCACTGAAGCTTTCTTT. Translation: CASSESGATEAFF.

This clone was picked up one time. The gene calls are TRBV4-2 and TRBJ2-3, with 8 bases that match TRBD2. The trim removed 0 bases at V and 6 bases at J, leaving 11 bases unmatched. CDR3 size: 17 residues. Germline CDR1 reads LGHNA; CDR2 reads YNFKEQ. The CDR3 DNA follows: TGTGCCAGCAGCCAAGATTTGGCGGGGGGCCATGGGGATACGCAGTATTTT. It codes for CASSQDLAGGHGDTQYF.

The rearrangement links TRBV19 to TRBJ2-7, with a weak D call TRBD1 (7 bases). Germline CDR1 and CDR2: LNHDA and SQIVND (reference sequence). The CDR3 has 14 residues. Trimming removed 7 bases from V and 1 base from J, with 14 bases in between. CDR3 residues: CASMRQGGSYEQYF. DNA for the CDR3: TGTGCCAGTATGCGGCAGGGGGGATCCTACGAGCAGTACTTC.

This clone was detected only once. Mismatch with germline at one junction end may stem from a read error. The J gene is TRBJ2-3, the V gene TRBV7-7; 10 bases line up with TRBD2. This CDR3 is built from 16 residues. Germline CDR1 is SSHAT and CDR2 is FNYEAQ (reference sequence). In nucleotides, the CDR3 is TGTGCTAGCAGCTTAGGAAGCGGGGGGGCCACAGATACGCAGTATTTT. Protein sequence: CASSLGSGGATDTQYF.

On this clone itself: This sample also contains other DNA sequences that code for the same CDR3. This chain links TRBV28 with TRBJ1-2, with TRBD1 as a possible D gene (5 bases). The CDR3 consists of 12 residues. Trimming shortened V by 6 bases and J by 2 bases, and 7 bases separated the two germline ends. Germline-derived CDR1 and CDR2 are MDHEN and SYDVKM. Here the CDR3 DNA reads TGTGCCAGCAGCCGACAGAACTATGGCTACACCTTC. This sequence encodes CASSRQNYGYTF.

The V gene is TRBV5-1, the J gene TRBJ1-1, with TRBD1 matching over 8 bases. Looked up from germline, CDR1 is SGHRS and CDR2 is YFSETQ. CDR3 length equals 16 residues. Trimming at V came to 0 bases and at J to 1 base, leaving 5 bases not matched to a gene. This CDR3 is CASSLVSGTGNTEAFF. For the CDR3, the DNA is TGCGCCAGCAGCTTGGTCTCAGGGACAGGGAACACTGAAGCTTTCTTT.

The chain carries TRBV11-2 and TRBJ2-2; 10 bases line up with TRBD1. Germline CDR1 is SGHAT and CDR2 is FQNNGV. This CDR3 is built from 16 residues. The V gene end was trimmed by 5 bases and the J gene end by 7 bases; junction bases not matched to a gene: 10. The CDR3 DNA reads TGTGCCAGCAGCGCCGCCTCCGGGACAGGGGTCGGGGAGCTGTTTTTT. This sequence encodes CASSAASGTGVGELFF. The whole variable domain, remainder taken from reference TRBV11-2 and TRBJ2-2, is EAGVAQSPRYKIIEKRQSVAFWCNPISGHATLYWYQQILGQGPKLLIQFQNNGVVDDSQLPKDRFSAERLKGVDSTLKIQPAKLEDSAVYLCASSAASGTGVGELFFGEGSRLTVL.

The chain couples TRBV11-3 to TRBJ2-5; TRBD2 might be the D (7 bases). V was cut by 1 base and J by 1 base, with 13 bases left in between. CDR1 SGHNT and CDR2 YENEEA come from the germline V gene. The CDR3 sequence is 16 residues long. CDR3 amino acids: CASSLGARGAQETQYF. In nucleotides, the CDR3 is TGTGCCAGCAGCTTAGGGGCCCGGGGGGCCCAAGAGACCCAGTACTTC.

This clone was detected only a few times. Here the CDR3 DNA reads TGTGCCATCAGTGAGTCTGGACAGGGGGGATTCTCCAATGAAAAACTGTTTTTT. Residues: CAISESGQGGFSNEKLFF. V is TRBV10-3 and J is TRBJ1-4, with 10 bases fitting TRBD1. V shed 0 bases and J 5 bases; nucleotides not matched to a gene: 9. Germline loops: CDR1 ENHRY, CDR2 SYGVKD. This CDR3 comprises 18 residues.

The V and J genes are TRBV12-1 and TRBJ2-2; the D call of TRBD2 is as the table states it, not checked on the DNA. TRBV12-1 is a documented pseudogene. This CDR3 comprises 16 residues. As DNA, the CDR3 is TGTGCCAGCAGCTCGACCGGGACTGCGAACACCGGGGAGCTGTTTTTT. This codes for CASSSTGTANTGELFF.

The chain is built from TRBV25-1 and TRBJ2-7; D is unclear. Germline CDR1 MGHDK, CDR2 SYGVNS. The V gene lost 1 base and the J gene lost 4 bases, with 11 bases spanning the gap. The CDR3 consists of 14 residues. CDR3 in DNA: TGTGCCAGCAGTGAATCCCCCGGGTCATACGAGCAGTACTTC. This translates into CASSESPGSYEQYF.

This clone was recorded once. CDR3 sequence: CASRSTGGLTEAFF. CDR3 in DNA: TGTGCCAGCAGAAGTACTGGTGGTTTAACTGAAGCTTTCTTT. The J gene is TRBJ1-1, the V gene TRBV5-4; D unresolved. Trimming shortened V by 5 bases and J by 5 bases, and 16 bases separated the two germline ends. The CDR3 sequence is 14 residues long. The V gene's germline CDR1 is SGHNT and CDR2 YYREEE (reference sequence). Together with reference TRBV5-4 and TRBJ1-1, the CDR3 gives the full variable domain: ETGVTQSPTHLIKTRGQQVTLRCSSQSGHNTVSWYQQALGQGPQFIFQYYREEENGRGNFPPRFSGLQFPNYSSELNVNALELDDSALYLCASRSTGGLTEAFFGQGTRLTVV.

J is TRBJ2-5 and V is TRBV5-4, with a weak D call TRBD1 (6 bases). CDR1 and CDR2 from the germline V gene are SGHNT and YYREEE (reference sequence). V lost 0 bases to trimming and J lost 1 base, with 7 bases between them. The CDR3 sequence is 14 residues long. CDR3 sequence (DNA): TGTGCCAGCAGCTTGGGGACAGCCCAAGAGACCCAGTACTTC. Translated: CASSLGTAQETQYF.

The rearrangement joins TRBV4-3 to TRBJ2-6; TRBD2 might be the D (6 bases). Per germline, CDR1 LGHNA and CDR2 YSLEER. The CDR3 length is 18 residues. Deletions cut 0 bases from V and 2 bases from J, with 14 bases between. CDR3: CASSQDWRGGTGANVLTF. In DNA form, the CDR3 reads TGCGCCAGCAGCCAAGACTGGAGGGGAGGAACTGGGGCCAACGTCCTGACTTTC.